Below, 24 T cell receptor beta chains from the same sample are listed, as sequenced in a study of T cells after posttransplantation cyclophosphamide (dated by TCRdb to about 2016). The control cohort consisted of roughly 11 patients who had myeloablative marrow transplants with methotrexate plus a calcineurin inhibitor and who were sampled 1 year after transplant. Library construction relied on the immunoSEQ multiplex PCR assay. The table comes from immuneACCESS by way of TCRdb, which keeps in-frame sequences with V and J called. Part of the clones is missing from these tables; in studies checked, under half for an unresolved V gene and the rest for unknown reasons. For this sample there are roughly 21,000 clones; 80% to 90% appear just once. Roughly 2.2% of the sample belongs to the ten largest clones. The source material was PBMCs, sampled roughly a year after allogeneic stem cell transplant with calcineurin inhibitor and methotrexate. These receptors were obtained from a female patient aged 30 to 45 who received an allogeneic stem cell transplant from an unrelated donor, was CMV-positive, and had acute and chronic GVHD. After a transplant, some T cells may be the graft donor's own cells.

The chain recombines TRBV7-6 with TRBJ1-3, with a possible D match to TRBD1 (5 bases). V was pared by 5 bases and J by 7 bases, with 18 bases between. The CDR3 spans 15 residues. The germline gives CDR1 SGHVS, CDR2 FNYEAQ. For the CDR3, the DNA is TGTGCCAGCAGCCCCGGGGGAGGGGCAGGTAACACCATATATTTT. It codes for CASSPGGGAGNTIYF.

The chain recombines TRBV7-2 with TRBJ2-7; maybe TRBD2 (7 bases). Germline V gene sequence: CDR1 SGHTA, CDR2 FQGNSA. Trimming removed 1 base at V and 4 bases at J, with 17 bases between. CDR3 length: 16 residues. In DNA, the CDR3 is TGTGCCAGCAGCTTAGGCCCCCAGCGGGGACAATACGAGCAGTACTTC. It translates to CASSLGPQRGQYEQYF.

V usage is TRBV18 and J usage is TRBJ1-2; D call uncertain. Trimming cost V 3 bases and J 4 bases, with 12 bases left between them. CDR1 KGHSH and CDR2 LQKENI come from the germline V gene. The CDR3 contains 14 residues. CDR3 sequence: CASSPGTEGYGYTF. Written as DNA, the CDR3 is TGTGCCAGCTCACCGGGCACCGAGGGCTATGGCTACACCTTC.

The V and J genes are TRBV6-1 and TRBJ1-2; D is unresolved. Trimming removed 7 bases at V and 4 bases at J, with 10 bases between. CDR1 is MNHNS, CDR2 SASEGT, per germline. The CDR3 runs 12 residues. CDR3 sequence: CASMAGSYGYTF. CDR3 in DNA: TGTGCCAGCATGGCAGGTAGCTATGGCTACACCTTC.

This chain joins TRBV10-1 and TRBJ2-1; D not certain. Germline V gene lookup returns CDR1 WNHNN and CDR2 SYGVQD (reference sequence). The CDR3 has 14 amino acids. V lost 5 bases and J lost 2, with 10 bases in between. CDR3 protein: CASSMSLAYNEQFF. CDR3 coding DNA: TGCGCCAGCAGTATGAGCTTAGCCTACAATGAGCAGTTCTTC.

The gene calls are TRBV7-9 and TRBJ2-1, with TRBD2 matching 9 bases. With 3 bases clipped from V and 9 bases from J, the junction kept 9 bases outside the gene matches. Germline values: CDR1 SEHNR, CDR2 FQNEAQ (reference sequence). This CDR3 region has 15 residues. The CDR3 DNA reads TGTGCCAGCAGCTTCGGCGGGGGGGGGCTGGGTGAGCAGTTCTTC. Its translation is CASSFGGGGLGEQFF.

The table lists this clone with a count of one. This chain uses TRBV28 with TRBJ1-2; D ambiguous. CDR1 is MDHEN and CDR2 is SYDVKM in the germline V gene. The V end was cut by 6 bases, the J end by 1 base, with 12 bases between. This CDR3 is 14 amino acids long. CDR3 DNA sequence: TGTGCCAGCAGCCCGGGGAGCTTTAACTATGGCTACACCTTC. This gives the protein CASSPGSFNYGYTF.

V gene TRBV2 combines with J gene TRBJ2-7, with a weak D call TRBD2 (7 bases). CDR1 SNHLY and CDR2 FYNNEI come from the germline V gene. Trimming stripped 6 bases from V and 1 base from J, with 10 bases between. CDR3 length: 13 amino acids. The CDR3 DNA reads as TGTGCCAGCAGGGGGGGGCCTTCCTACGAGCAGTACTTC. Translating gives CASRGGPSYEQYF.

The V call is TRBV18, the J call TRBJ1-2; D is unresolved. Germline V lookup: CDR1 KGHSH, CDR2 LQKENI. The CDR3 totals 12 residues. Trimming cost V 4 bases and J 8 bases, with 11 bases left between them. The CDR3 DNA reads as TGTGCCAGCTCACGGCCTCAAACGGGCTACACCTTC. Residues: CASSRPQTGYTF. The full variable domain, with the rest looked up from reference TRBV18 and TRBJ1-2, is NAGVMQNPRHLVRRRGQEARLRCSPMKGHSHVYWYRQLPEEGLKFMVYLQKENIIDESGMPKERFSAEFPKEGPSILRIQQVVRGDSAAYFCASSRPQTGYTFGSGTRLTVV.

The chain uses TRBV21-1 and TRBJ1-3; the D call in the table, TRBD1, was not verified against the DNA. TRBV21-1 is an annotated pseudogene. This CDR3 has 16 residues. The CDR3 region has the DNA TGTGCCAGCAGCGCCCAGGTCCCTCGCCCGGGAAACACCATATATTTT. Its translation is CASSAQVPRPGNTIYF.

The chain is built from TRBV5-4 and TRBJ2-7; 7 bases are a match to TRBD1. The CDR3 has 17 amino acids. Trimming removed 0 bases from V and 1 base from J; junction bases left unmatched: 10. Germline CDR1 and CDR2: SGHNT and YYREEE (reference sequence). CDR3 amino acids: CASSLGQTGRTSYEQYF. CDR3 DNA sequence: TGTGCCAGCAGCTTGGGCCAGACAGGGCGAACGTCCTACGAGCAGTACTTC.

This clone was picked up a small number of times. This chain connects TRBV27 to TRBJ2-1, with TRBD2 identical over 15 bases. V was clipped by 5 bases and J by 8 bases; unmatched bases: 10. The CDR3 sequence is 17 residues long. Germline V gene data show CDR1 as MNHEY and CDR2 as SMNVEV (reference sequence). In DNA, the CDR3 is TGTGCCAGCAGTCTACTTAGGACTAGCGGGGGGGCGGATGAGCAGTTCTTC. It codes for CASSLLRTSGGADEQFF.

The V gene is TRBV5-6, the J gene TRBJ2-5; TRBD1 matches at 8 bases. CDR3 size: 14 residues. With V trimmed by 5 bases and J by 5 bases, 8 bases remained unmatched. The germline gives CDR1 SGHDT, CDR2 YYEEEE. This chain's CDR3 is CASSRKQGVETQYF. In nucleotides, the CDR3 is TGTGCCAGCAGTCGGAAACAGGGGGTTGAGACCCAGTACTTC.

The CDR3 reads CASSFFTRVTQYF. As DNA, the CDR3 is TGTGCCAGCAGCTTCTTCACTCGGGTGACCCAGTACTTC. V gene TRBV5-4 combines with J gene TRBJ2-5, with no clear D. V lost 2 bases and J 7 bases, leaving 12 bases between the germline ends. This CDR3 spans 13 amino acids. The germline CDR1 and CDR2 sequences are SGHNT and YYREEE (reference sequence).

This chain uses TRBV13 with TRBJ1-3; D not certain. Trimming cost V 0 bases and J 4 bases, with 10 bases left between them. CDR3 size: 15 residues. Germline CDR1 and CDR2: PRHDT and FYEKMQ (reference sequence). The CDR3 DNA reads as TGTGCCAGCAGCTTAGGCCAGGCGCGAGGAAACACCATATATTTT. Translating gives CASSLGQARGNTIYF.

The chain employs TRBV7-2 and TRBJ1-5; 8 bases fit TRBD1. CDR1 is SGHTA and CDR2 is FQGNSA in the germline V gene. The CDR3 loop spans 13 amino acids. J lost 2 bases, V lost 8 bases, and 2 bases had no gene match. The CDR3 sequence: CASGQGGNQPQHF. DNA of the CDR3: TGTGCCAGCGGACAGGGCGGCAATCAGCCCCAGCATTTT. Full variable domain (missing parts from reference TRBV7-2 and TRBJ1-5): GAGVSQSPSNKVTEKGKDVELRCDPISGHTALYWYRQSLGQGLEFLIYFQGNSAPDKSGLPSDRFSAERTGGSVSTLTIQRTQQEDSAVYLCASGQGGNQPQHFGDGTRLSIL.

CDR3 sequence: CASSPIAGPNTGELFF. CDR3 DNA sequence: TGTGCCAGCAGCCCAATAGCGGGGCCGAACACCGGGGAGCTGTTTTTT. The chain employs TRBV14 and TRBJ2-2; 8 bases agree with TRBD2. The CDR3 covers 16 residues. Losses at the gene ends were 4 bases for V and 0 bases for J; bases not matched to a gene: 4. Germline V gene sequence: CDR1 SGHDN, CDR2 FVKESK. The entire variable domain, with the rest obtained from reference TRBV14 and TRBJ2-2, is as follows: EAGVTQFPSHSVIEKGQTVTLRCDPISGHDNLYWYRRVMGKEIKFLLHFVKESKQDESGMPNNRFLAERTGGTYSTLKVQPAELEDSGVYFCASSPIAGPNTGELFFGEGSRLTVL.

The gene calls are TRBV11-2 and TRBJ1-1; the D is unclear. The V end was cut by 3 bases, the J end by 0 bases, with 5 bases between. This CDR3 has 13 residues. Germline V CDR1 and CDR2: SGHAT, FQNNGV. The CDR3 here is CASSLSVNTEAFF. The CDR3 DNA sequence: TGTGCCAGCAGCTTGTCCGTGAACACTGAAGCTTTCTTT.

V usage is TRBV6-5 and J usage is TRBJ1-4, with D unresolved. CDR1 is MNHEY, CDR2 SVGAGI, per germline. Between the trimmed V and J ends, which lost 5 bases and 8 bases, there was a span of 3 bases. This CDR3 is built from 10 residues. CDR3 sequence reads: CASSEEKLFF. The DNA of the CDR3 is TGTGCCAGCAGTGAGGAAAAACTGTTTTTT.

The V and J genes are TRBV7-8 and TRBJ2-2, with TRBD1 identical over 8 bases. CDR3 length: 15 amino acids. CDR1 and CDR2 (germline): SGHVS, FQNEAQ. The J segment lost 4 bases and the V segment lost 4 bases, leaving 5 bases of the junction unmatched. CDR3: CASSSRGQRTGELFF. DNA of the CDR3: TGTGCCAGCAGCTCCAGGGGGCAGCGCACCGGGGAGCTGTTTTTT.

The CDR3 region is CASTPGKDQPQHF. CDR3 sequence (DNA): TGTGCCAGCACCCCGGGGAAAGATCAGCCCCAGCATTTT. The chain carries TRBV28 and TRBJ1-5; D unresolved. The germline gives CDR1 MDHEN, CDR2 SYDVKM. The CDR3 is 13 amino acids. Trimming pared 7 bases from V and 5 bases from J, leaving 12 bases between.

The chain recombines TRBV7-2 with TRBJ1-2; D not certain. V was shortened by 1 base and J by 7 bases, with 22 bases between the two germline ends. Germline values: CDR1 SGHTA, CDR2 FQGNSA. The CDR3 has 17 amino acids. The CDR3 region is CASSLVSGIREASGYTF. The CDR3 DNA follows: TGTGCCAGCAGCTTAGTCTCGGGAATTCGGGAAGCCTCTGGCTACACCTTC.

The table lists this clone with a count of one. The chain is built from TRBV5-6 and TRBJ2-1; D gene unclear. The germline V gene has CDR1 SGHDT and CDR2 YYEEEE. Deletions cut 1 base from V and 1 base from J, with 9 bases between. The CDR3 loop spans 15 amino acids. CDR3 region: CASSLLIGSYNEQFF. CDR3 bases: TGTGCCAGCAGCTTGTTGATCGGTTCCTACAATGAGCAGTTCTTC.

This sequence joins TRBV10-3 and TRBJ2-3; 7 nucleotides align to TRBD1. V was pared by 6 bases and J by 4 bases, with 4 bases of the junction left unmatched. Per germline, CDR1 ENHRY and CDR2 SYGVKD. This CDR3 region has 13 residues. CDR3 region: CAISETGSDTQYF. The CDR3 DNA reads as TGTGCCATCAGCGAGACAGGGTCAGATACGCAGTATTTT.